This T cell receptor beta chain was observed in a study of T cells after yellow fever vaccination. Study-wide context: Each low-cell-number fraction was prepared by means of SMART-Seq v4 Ultra Low Input.

Germline lookup yields CDR1 SGHTA and CDR2 FQGNSA. V gave up 4 bases and J gave up 6 bases, with 6 bases separating them. The CDR3 spans 11 residues. Each CDR3 protein gets one entry after TCRdb re-called the 5' RACE reads with MiXCR. The table includes 400,000 to 650,000 distinct CDR3 sequences, 20% to 25% detected once. The TCR was taken from a man in his late teens or twenties who received the YFV17D yellow fever vaccine. This chain connects TRBV7-2 to TRBJ1-1; D gene uncertain. The sample consisted of PBMCs, taken more than 20 days after the first yellow fever vaccination. CDR3 DNA: TGTGCCAGCAGCTCTCGATCTGAAGCTTTCTTT. As protein: CASSSRSEAFF.